Listed below are T cell receptor beta chains from one sample, sequenced in a study of blood T cell repertoires in COVID-19. Repertoires were generated with immunoSEQ multiplex PCR, while TCRdb's copy carries only in-frame clones and drops some. Altogether around 97,000 clones are present, roughly nine tenths being singletons, with the ten largest covering roughly 15%. Specimen: peripheral blood. The receptor set was obtained from a woman aged 80 or over in a cohort sampled during active COVID-19. Both conserved end residues are part of each CDR3. D genes are given only for firm matches. Clone size, where shown, is once, few, many, or a class for clones that have expanded.

clone_size: -
d_call: TRBD1
v_call: TRBV28
j_call: TRBJ2-2
cdr3_length: 16
cdr3_aa: CATLGQTIRAAGELFF
cdr3_nt: TGTGCCACCCTGGGACAGACTATTCGCGCGGCCGGGGAGCTGTTTTTT

clone_size: -
d_call: -
v_call: TRBV28
j_call: TRBJ2-4
cdr3_length: 18
cdr3_aa: CASSPTNTGTLAKNIQYF
cdr3_nt: TGTGCCAGCAGTCCTACCAACACAGGGACGCTAGCCAAAAACATTCAGTACTTC

clone_size: -
d_call: TRBD1
v_call: TRBV4-1
j_call: TRBJ2-1
cdr3_length: 14
cdr3_aa: CASSPGRGWDEQFF
cdr3_nt: TGCGCCAGCAGCCCCGGCAGGGGGTGGGATGAGCAGTTCTTC

clone_size: -
d_call: TRBD2
v_call: TRBV10-1
j_call: TRBJ2-1
cdr3_length: 17
cdr3_aa: CASSESGAGGSYNEQFF
cdr3_nt: TGCGCCAGCAGTGAGTCTGGAGCGGGGGGCTCCTACAATGAGCAGTTCTTC

clone_size: few
d_call: TRBD1
v_call: TRBV7-9
j_call: TRBJ1-5
cdr3_length: 13
cdr3_aa: CASSLDRGQPQHF
cdr3_nt: TGTGCCAGCAGCCTGGACAGGGGTCAGCCCCAGCATTTT

clone_size: -
d_call: -
v_call: TRBV10-1
j_call: TRBJ2-7
cdr3_length: 13
cdr3_aa: CASSKSSSYEQYF
cdr3_nt: TGCGCCAGCAGTAAGTCTAGCTCCTACGAGCAGTACTTC

clone_size: -
d_call: TRBD1
v_call: TRBV6-1
j_call: TRBJ1-2
cdr3_length: 13
cdr3_aa: CASSEEGARGYTF
cdr3_nt: TGTGCCAGCAGCGAAGAGGGGGCGAGGGGCTACACCTTC

clone_size: -
d_call: -
v_call: TRBV18
j_call: TRBJ1-6
cdr3_length: 16
cdr3_aa: CASSPQGLNTYSPLHF
cdr3_nt: TGTGCCAGCTCACCCCAGGGCTTGAATACGTATTCACCCCTCCACTTT

clone_size: few
d_call: -
v_call: TRBV13
j_call: TRBJ1-5
cdr3_length: 13
cdr3_aa: CASSMSPDQPQHF
cdr3_nt: TGTGCCAGCAGCATGTCTCCCGATCAGCCCCAGCATTTT

clone_size: -
d_call: -
v_call: TRBV5-5
j_call: TRBJ1-2
cdr3_length: 15
cdr3_aa: CASSPEVWGGYGYTF
cdr3_nt: TGTGCCAGCAGCCCGGAAGTATGGGGAGGCTATGGCTACACCTTC

clone_size: -
d_call: TRBD1
v_call: TRBV5-1
j_call: TRBJ1-2
cdr3_length: 14
cdr3_aa: CASSLGQGDYGYTF
cdr3_nt: TGCGCCAGCAGCTTGGGACAGGGGGACTATGGCTACACCTTC

clone_size: -
d_call: -
v_call: TRBV4-1
j_call: TRBJ1-3
cdr3_length: 16
cdr3_aa: CASSQVEAGGTNTIYF
cdr3_nt: TGCGCCAGCAGCCAAGTAGAGGCCGGCGGGACGAACACCATATATTTT

clone_size: few
d_call: -
v_call: TRBV7-9
j_call: TRBJ2-7
cdr3_length: 14
cdr3_aa: CASSLIRQGREQYF
cdr3_nt: TGTGCCAGCAGCTTAATAAGGCAGGGTAGGGAGCAGTACTTC

clone_size: -
d_call: TRBD2
v_call: TRBV6-1
j_call: TRBJ2-1
cdr3_length: 16
cdr3_aa: CASSEVGLASGHEQFF
cdr3_nt: TGTGCCAGCAGTGAAGTGGGACTAGCGTCCGGACATGAGCAGTTCTTC

clone_size: -
d_call: TRBD1
v_call: TRBV5-1
j_call: TRBJ2-7
cdr3_length: 15
cdr3_aa: CASSAGQGFAYEQYF
cdr3_nt: TGCGCCAGCAGCGCGGGACAGGGCTTCGCCTACGAGCAGTACTTC

clone_size: -
d_call: -
v_call: TRBV11-1
j_call: TRBJ2-7
cdr3_length: 14
cdr3_aa: CASSLDRYTYEQYF
cdr3_nt: TGTGCCAGCAGCCTAGACAGGTACACCTACGAGCAGTACTTC

clone_size: -
d_call: -
v_call: TRBV12-3/TRBV12-4
j_call: TRBJ1-1
cdr3_length: 13
cdr3_aa: CASSFTGNTEAFF
cdr3_nt: TGTGCCAGCAGTTTTACGGGTAACACTGAAGCTTTCTTT

clone_size: -
d_call: -
v_call: TRBV7-9
j_call: TRBJ1-3
cdr3_length: 15
cdr3_aa: CASKRSGGSGNTIYF
cdr3_nt: TGTGCCAGCAAAAGGTCCGGCGGCTCTGGAAACACCATATATTTT

clone_size: -
d_call: TRBD2
v_call: TRBV7-6
j_call: TRBJ2-5
cdr3_length: 16
cdr3_aa: CASSLGSGGYQETQYF
cdr3_nt: TGTGCCAGCAGCCTCGGCAGCGGGGGGTACCAAGAGACCCAGTACTTC

clone_size: -
d_call: -
v_call: TRBV3-1/TRBV3-2
j_call: TRBJ2-3
cdr3_length: 14
cdr3_aa: CASSQNAGPDTQYF
cdr3_nt: TGTGCCAGCAGCCAAAATGCAGGGCCAGATACGCAGTATTTT

clone_size: -
d_call: TRBD2
v_call: TRBV6-5
j_call: TRBJ2-1
cdr3_length: 15
cdr3_aa: CASSLAGGRYNEQFF
cdr3_nt: TGTGCCAGCAGTCTAGCGGGAGGTAGATACAATGAGCAGTTCTTC

clone_size: -
d_call: -
v_call: TRBV7-2
j_call: TRBJ1-5
cdr3_length: 16
cdr3_aa: CASSLEAGDSNQPQHF
cdr3_nt: TGTGCCAGCAGCTTAGAGGCGGGAGATAGCAATCAGCCCCAGCATTTT

clone_size: -
d_call: -
v_call: TRBV6-6
j_call: TRBJ2-7
cdr3_length: 16
cdr3_aa: CASSYPSSRGDYEQYF
cdr3_nt: TGTGCCAGCAGTTACCCCTCCTCCAGAGGAGACTACGAGCAGTACTTC

clone_size: -
d_call: -
v_call: TRBV2
j_call: TRBJ2-7
cdr3_length: 14
cdr3_aa: CASSLGQRNYEQYF
cdr3_nt: TGTGCCAGCAGTCTAGGACAGAGGAATTACGAGCAGTACTTC

clone_size: -
d_call: -
v_call: TRBV4-1
j_call: TRBJ2-2
cdr3_length: 15
cdr3_aa: CASSVLDQGYGELFF
cdr3_nt: TGCGCCAGCAGCGTACTCGATCAGGGGTACGGGGAGCTGTTTTTT

clone_size: few
d_call: TRBD1
v_call: TRBV9
j_call: TRBJ1-1
cdr3_length: 14
cdr3_aa: CASSSRTGRTEAFF
cdr3_nt: TGTGCCAGCAGCTCGCGGACAGGGAGAACTGAAGCTTTCTTT

clone_size: -
d_call: TRBD1
v_call: TRBV5-1
j_call: TRBJ2-2
cdr3_length: 18
cdr3_aa: CASSLVGQRRPNTGELFF
cdr3_nt: TGCGCCAGCAGCTTGGTGGGACAGCGGCGGCCTAACACCGGGGAGCTGTTTTTT

clone_size: -
d_call: TRBD2
v_call: TRBV6-5
j_call: TRBJ2-3
cdr3_length: 13
cdr3_aa: CASRTSGSDTQYF
cdr3_nt: TGTGCCAGCAGGACTAGCGGGAGTGATACGCAGTATTTT

clone_size: -
d_call: TRBD2
v_call: TRBV6-4
j_call: TRBJ2-1
cdr3_length: 14
cdr3_aa: CASSEAGGPGEQFF
cdr3_nt: TGTGCCAGCAGTGAGGCGGGGGGGCCGGGTGAGCAGTTCTTC